This TCR beta chain was sequenced during a study of blood T cell repertoires in COVID-19 (dated by TCRdb to about 2020). Looking at the study overall: Samples from collaborators originated in the United States, Italy and Spain and spanned both the acute and convalescent phases of COVID-19. The dataset comprised deeply sampled blood TCRbeta repertoires from subjects exposed to, actively infected with, or recovered from COVID-19. Samples came from the ongoing ImmuneRACE study (first 160 participants) plus 1,254 subjects from 6 global collaborators. A freely available public database, intended as a resource for researchers studying the immune response to SARS-CoV-2, is where the repertoires were released. The material from the prospective study consisted of cDNA or gDNA derived from T cells, B-cell-depleted T cells, or PBMCs. The sample metadata nearly always contained a de-identified subject ID, COVID-19 status, age in years and sex. Where HLA class I and class II types were available, the types were taken from metadata supplied by the sample provider, not from assay-based typing. The full study reports these points: The quantity of clinical and demographic metadata differed by source and by participant and was supplied without curation.

TCRbeta CDR3 regions were amplified from genomic DNA using the immunoSEQ Assay, a bias-controlled multiplex PCR. The paper's processing steps were these. Nucleated cell counts per sample were estimated from amplification of reference gene primers within the assay. To quantify the absolute abundance of each unique TCRbeta CDR3 rearrangement, sequence reads were collapsed and filtered. For each sample, productive Simpson clonality was calculated by taking the square root of Simpson's diversity index across productive rearrangements. Held by TCRdb, this immuneACCESS table contains in-frame sequences only and omits some clones. Under half of the omission traces to an unresolved V gene where checked; the cause of the rest is unknown. V and J calls and clone size follow that table, whereas D and trimming were derived from the DNA. The sample table records about 150,000 clones; about 83% of these occur just once. The ten largest clones add up to 9.5% to 13% of the sample.

One collaborating source in Seattle enrolled patients during active infection and followed them longitudinally through the course of disease. Each collaborating institution followed its own protocols to collect whole blood in K2EDTA tubes. For TCRbeta analysis, collaborator samples were shipped as frozen whole blood, as isolated PBMCs, or as DNA extracted from either sample type. Worth noting for this clone: No cognate antigen has been identified for it. Base qualities are not at hand, and no much larger clone is one base apart.

There are 14 amino acids in the CDR3, from cysteine to phenylalanine inclusive. The DNA shown is the 42-base CDR3, in frame from base 1. From V the trimming removes 3 bases and from J it removes 7 bases, while the gene matches leave 8 bases of the junction unaccounted for. The germline V gene (reference sequence) provides CDR1 DFQATT and CDR2 SNEGSKA. The rearrangement joined TRBV20-1 to TRBJ1-5, with 8 bases in between that match TRBD1. Sequencing used peripheral blood. This receptor was taken from an older woman with COVID-19, enrolled during active disease. The nucleotide sequence reads as follows: TGCAGTGCTAGTCTCCGACAGGGGAAGCAGCCCCAGCATTTT. Translated, this is CSASLRQGKQPQHF.